This passage covers 9 T cell receptor beta chains from one sample sequenced in a study of T-cell memory formation after mild COVID-19. MiXCR was run by TCRdb on the 5' RACE reads, yielding one entry per CDR3 protein. The sample carries under 60,000 distinct CDR3 sequences, approximately 9% recorded once. Sequencing was performed on PBMCs or a T cell subset sorted from them (not recorded which). The receptors shown here come from an adult woman who had mild COVID-19 (a few samples of this study predate the infection). Cell type and time point are not known.

The chain employs TRBV7-9 and TRBJ2-7; TRBD1 matches 10 bases. V was clipped by 9 bases and J by 0 bases; unmatched bases: 2. The CDR3 totals 13 residues. CDR1 and CDR2 from the germline V gene are SEHNR and FQNEAQ (reference sequence). CDR3 nucleotide sequence: TGTGCCAGTAGGACAGGGGGCTCCTACGAGCAGTACTTC. This encodes CASRTGGSYEQYF.

At least ten counts were recorded for this clonotype. The chain recombines TRBV2 with TRBJ2-7, with 10 bases identical to TRBD1. Germline assignment: CDR1 SNHLY and CDR2 FYNNEI. Germline trimming cut 7 bases from V and 0 bases from J; bases unmatched to any gene: 3. The CDR3 covers 14 residues. DNA for the CDR3: TGTGCCAGCATACGGACAGGGGGCTCCTACGAGCAGTACTTC. Translated: CASIRTGGSYEQYF. The full variable domain, in which reference TRBV2 and TRBJ2-7 provide the parts outside the CDR3, is EPEVTQTPSHQVTQMGQEVILRCVPISNHLYFYWYRQILGQKVEFLVSFYNNEISEKSEIFDDQFSVERPDGSNFTLKIRSTKLEDSAMYFCASIRTGGSYEQYFGPGTRLTVT.

At least ten counts were recorded for this clonotype. The chain recombines TRBV4-1 with TRBJ1-1, with D perhaps matching TRBD1 (6 bases). The CDR3 has 14 amino acids. CDR1 MGHRA and CDR2 YSYEKL come from the germline V gene. The V and J ends lost 2 bases and 8 bases respectively, with 15 bases between them. The CDR3 nucleotides read TGCGCCAGCAGCCAACACGGAAGGACAGAAGAAGCTTTCTTT. It yields the protein CASSQHGRTEEAFF.

This chain links TRBV6-2 or TRBV6-3 with TRBJ2-1; the match to TRBD1 covers 9 bases. The trim removed 0 bases at V and 6 bases at J, leaving 0 bases unmatched. The CDR3 contains 14 residues. The germline CDR1 and CDR2 sequences are MNHEY and SVGEGT. DNA of the CDR3: TGTGCCAGCAGTTACTCGACAGGGGGCAATGAGCAGTTCTTC. Translated, it gives CASSYSTGGNEQFF.

The chain carries TRBV11-3 and TRBJ1-1, with 7 bases aligning to TRBD1. V lost 5 bases, J lost 6 bases, and 6 bases stayed unmatched. The CDR3 is 13 amino acids. Germline CDR1 reads SGHNT; CDR2 reads YENEEA. The CDR3 nucleotides read TGTGCCAGCAGCCGACGACAGGGTTCTGAAGCTTTCTTT. The encoded protein is CASSRRQGSEAFF.

CDR3 loop: CASSSGSGRPQLEQFF. As DNA, the CDR3 is TGTGCCAGCAGTTCCGGTAGCGGGAGACCCCAATTGGAGCAGTTCTTC. J is TRBJ2-1 and V is TRBV12-3 or TRBV12-4; 9 bases align to TRBD2. Trimming cost V 4 bases and J 10 bases; bases outside gene matches: 14. The CDR3 spans 16 residues.

This clonotype was counted ten times or more. This chain links TRBV25-1 with TRBJ2-2, with 12 positions matching TRBD1. CDR1 is MGHDK and CDR2 is SYGVNS in the germline V gene. The CDR3 runs to 19 residues. Losses at the gene ends were 4 bases for V and 2 bases for J; bases not matched to a gene: 11. CDR3 sequence reads: CASSGPLGQGAINTGELFF. The CDR3 DNA reads TGTGCCAGCAGTGGACCTTTGGGACAGGGGGCCATAAACACCGGGGAGCTGTTTTTT. Full variable domain (outside the CDR3, taken from reference TRBV25-1 and TRBJ2-2): EADIYQTPRYLVIGTGKKITLECSQTMGHDKMYWYQQDPGMELHLIHYSYGVNSTEKGDLSSESTVSRIRTEHFPLTLESARPSHTSQYLCASSGPLGQGAINTGELFFGEGSRLTVL.

In its sample, this clonotype was seen many times. The chain links TRBV3-1 to TRBJ2-3; weak D call: TRBD2 (7 bases). Germline values: CDR1 LGHDT, CDR2 YNNKEL (reference sequence). The CDR3 runs to 15 residues. Trimming removed 4 bases from V and 0 bases from J, with 11 bases in between. The CDR3 region is CASSRGGSSTDTQYF. CDR3 DNA sequence: TGTGCCAGCAGCCGCGGGGGCAGTAGCACAGATACGCAGTATTTT.

This clonotype has a handful of counts. The V call is TRBV4-2, the J call TRBJ2-2; 9 nucleotides line up with TRBD1. Trimming removed 2 bases from V and 7 bases from J; junction bases left unmatched: 14. The CDR3 is 18 residues long. Per the germline V gene, CDR1 is LGHNA and CDR2 is YNFKEQ. CDR3 loop: CASSQITGTGRRDGELFF. DNA of the CDR3: TGTGCCAGCAGCCAAATTACCGGGACAGGGCGCAGGGACGGGGAGCTGTTTTTT.